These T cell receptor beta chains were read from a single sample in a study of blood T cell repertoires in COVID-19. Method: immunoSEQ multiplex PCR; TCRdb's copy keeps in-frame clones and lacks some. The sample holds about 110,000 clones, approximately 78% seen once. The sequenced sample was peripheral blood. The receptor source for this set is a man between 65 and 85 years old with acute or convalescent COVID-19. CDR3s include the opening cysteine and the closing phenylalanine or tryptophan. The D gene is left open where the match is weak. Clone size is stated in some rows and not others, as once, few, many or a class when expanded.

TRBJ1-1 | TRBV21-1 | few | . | CASSNHRGDLEAFF | TGTGCCAGCAGCAACCACAGGGGGGATCTTGAAGCTTTCTTT
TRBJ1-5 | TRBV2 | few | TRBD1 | CASKGQISNQPQHF | TGTGCCAGCAAGGGACAGATTAGCAATCAGCCCCAGCATTTT
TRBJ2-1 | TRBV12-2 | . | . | CASRLYGAQNNSSYNEQFF | TGTGCAAGTCGCTTATATGGGGCCCAAAATAACTCCTCCTACAATGAGCAGTTCTTC
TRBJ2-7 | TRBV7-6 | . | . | CASSLDATSSYEQYF | TGTGCCAGCAGCTTAGACGCTACTTCTTCCTACGAGCAGTACTTC
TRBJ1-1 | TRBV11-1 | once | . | CASTGGRTNTEAFF | TGTGCCAGCACGGGGGGCAGGACGAACACTGAAGCTTTCTTT
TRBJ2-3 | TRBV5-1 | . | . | CASSLGSRVADTQYF | TGCGCCAGCAGCTTGGGGAGTCGGGTCGCAGATACGCAGTATTTT
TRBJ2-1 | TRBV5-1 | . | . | CASSLGDRFSYNEQFF | TGCGCCAGCAGCTTGGGCGACAGGTTCTCCTACAATGAGCAGTTCTTC
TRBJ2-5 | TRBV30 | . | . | CAWSDTETLTGTQYF | TGTGCCTGGAGCGATACCGAAACCCTGACAGGGACCCAGTACTTC
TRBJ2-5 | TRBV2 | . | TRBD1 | CASSISTGTGQETQYF | TGTGCCAGCAGTATTTCTACCGGGACAGGGCAAGAGACCCAGTACTTC
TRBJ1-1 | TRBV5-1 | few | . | CASSLEAGKNTEAFF | TGCGCCAGCAGCTTGGAAGCAGGCAAAAACACTGAAGCTTTCTTT
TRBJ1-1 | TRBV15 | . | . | CATSIDQGNTEAFF | TGTGCCACCAGCATCGACCAGGGTAACACTGAAGCTTTCTTT
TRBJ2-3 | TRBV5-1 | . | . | CASIPVSGTDTQYF | TGCGCCAGCATCCCTGTTAGCGGCACAGATACGCAGTATTTT
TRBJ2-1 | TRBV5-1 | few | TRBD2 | CASSSSGPYNEQFF | TGCGCCAGCAGCTCTAGCGGCCCCTACAATGAGCAGTTCTTC
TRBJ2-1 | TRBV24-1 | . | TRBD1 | CATSDPGTGINEQFF | TGTGCCACCAGTGATCCAGGGACAGGGATCAATGAGCAGTTCTTC
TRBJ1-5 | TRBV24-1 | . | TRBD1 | CATSDTGQSPNQPQHF | TGTGCCACCAGTGATACGGGACAGAGTCCCAATCAGCCCCAGCATTTT
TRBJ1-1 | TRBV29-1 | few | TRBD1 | CSVDRDRISEAFF | TGCAGCGTTGACAGGGACAGGATATCAGAAGCTTTCTTT
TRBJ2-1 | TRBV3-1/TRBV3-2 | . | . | CASSATVTSYNEQFF | TGTGCCAGCAGCGCGACAGTGACATCCTACAATGAGCAGTTCTTC
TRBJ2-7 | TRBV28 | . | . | CASSLVQAYEQYF | TGTGCCAGCAGTTTGGTTCAGGCCTACGAGCAGTACTTC
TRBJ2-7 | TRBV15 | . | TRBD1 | CATSRPQGATYEQYF | TGTGCCACCAGCAGACCACAGGGGGCGACCTACGAGCAGTACTTC
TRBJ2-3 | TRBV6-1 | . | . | CASSEGDRPAGTQYF | TGTGCCAGCAGTGAAGGAGACAGACCCGCCGGTACGCAGTATTTT
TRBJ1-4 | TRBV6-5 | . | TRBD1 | CASSTQGGLWEKLFF | TGTGCCAGCAGTACGCAGGGGGGTCTTTGGGAAAAACTGTTTTTT
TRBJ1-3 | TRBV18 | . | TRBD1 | CASSTGQSSGNTIYF | TGTGCCAGCTCAACGGGACAGAGCTCTGGAAACACCATATATTTT
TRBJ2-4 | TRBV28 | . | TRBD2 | CASRAGGAAKNIQYF | TGTGCCAGCAGGGCCGGGGGGGCCGCCAAAAACATTCAGTACTTC
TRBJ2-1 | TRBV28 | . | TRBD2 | CASSLGGVSYNEQFF | TGTGCCAGCAGTTTGGGGGGGGTATCCTACAATGAGCAGTTCTTC